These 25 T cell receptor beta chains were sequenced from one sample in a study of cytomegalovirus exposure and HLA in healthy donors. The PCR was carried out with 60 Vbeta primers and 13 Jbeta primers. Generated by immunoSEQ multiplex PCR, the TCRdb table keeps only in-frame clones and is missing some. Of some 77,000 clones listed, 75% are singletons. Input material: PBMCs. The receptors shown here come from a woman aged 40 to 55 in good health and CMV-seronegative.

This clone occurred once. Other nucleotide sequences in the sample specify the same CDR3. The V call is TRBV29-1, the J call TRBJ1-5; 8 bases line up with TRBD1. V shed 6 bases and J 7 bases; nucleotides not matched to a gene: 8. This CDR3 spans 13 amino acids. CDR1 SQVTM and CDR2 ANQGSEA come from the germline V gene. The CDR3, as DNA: TGCAGCGTCCGCGACAGGGGAGGACAGCCCCAGCATTTT. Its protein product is CSVRDRGGQPQHF.

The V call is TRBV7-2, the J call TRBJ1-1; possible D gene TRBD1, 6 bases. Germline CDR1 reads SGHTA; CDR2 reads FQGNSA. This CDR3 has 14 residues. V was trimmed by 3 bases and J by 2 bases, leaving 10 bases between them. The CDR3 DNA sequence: TGTGCCAGCAGCTTTTCAGGGGCCAACACTGAAGCTTTCTTT. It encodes CASSFSGANTEAFF.

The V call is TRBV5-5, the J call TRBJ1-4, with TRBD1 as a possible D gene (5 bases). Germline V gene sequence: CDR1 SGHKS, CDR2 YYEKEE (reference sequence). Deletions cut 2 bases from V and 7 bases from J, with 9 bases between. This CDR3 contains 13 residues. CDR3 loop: CASSFWGLEKLFF. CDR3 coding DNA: TGTGCCAGCAGCTTCTGGGGCCTTGAAAAACTGTTTTTT.

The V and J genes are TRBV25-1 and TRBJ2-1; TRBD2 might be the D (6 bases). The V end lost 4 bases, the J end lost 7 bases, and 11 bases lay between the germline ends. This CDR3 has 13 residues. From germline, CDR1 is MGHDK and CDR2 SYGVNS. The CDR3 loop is CASSVAGFNEQFF. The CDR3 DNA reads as TGTGCCAGCAGTGTCGCGGGGTTTAATGAGCAGTTCTTC.

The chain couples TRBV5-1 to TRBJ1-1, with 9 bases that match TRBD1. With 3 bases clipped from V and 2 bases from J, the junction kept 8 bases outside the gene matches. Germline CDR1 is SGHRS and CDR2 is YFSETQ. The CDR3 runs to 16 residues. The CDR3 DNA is TGCGCCAGCAGCTCTCCCGGGACAGGGATAAACACTGAAGCTTTCTTT. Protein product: CASSSPGTGINTEAFF.

CDR3 bases: TGTGCCAGCAGACGTCCAGGGGAGAGGCAGCCCCAGCATTTT. Its protein product is CASRRPGERQPQHF. The chain combines TRBV28 with TRBJ1-5, with D tentatively TRBD1 (6 bases). V was cut by 6 bases and J by 7 bases, with 16 bases left in between. This CDR3 contains 14 residues. Germline CDR1 MDHEN, CDR2 SYDVKM.

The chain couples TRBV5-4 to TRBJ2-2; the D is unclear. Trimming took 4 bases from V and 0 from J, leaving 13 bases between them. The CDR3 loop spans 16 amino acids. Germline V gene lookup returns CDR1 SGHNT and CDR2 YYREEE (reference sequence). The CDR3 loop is CASSHSQKANTGELFF. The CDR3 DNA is TGTGCCAGCAGCCATTCCCAGAAAGCGAACACCGGGGAGCTGTTTTTT.

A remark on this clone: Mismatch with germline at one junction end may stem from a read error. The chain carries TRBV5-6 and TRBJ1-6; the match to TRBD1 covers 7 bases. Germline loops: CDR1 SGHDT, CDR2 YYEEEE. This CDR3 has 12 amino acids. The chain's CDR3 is CASSNRGRALRF. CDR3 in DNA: TGTGCCAGCAGCAACAGGGGTCGGGCCCTCCGCTTT. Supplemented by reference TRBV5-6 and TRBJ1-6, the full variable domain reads DAGVTQSPTHLIKTRGQQVTLRCSPKSGHDTVSWYQQALGQGPQFIFQYYEEEERQRGNFPDRFSGHQFPNYSSELNVNALLLGDSALYLCASSNRGRALRFGNGTRLTVT.

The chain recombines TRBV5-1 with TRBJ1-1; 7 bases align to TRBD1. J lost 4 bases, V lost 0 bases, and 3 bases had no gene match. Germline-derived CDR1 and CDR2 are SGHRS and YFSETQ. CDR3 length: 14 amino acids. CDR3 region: CASSLETGFTEAFF. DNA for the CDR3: TGCGCCAGCAGCTTGGAGACAGGGTTCACTGAAGCTTTCTTT.

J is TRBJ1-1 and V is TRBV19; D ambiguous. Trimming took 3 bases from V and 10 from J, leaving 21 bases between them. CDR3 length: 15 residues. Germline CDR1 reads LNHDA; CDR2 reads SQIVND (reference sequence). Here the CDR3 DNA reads TGTGCCAGTAGTATGGCTAGTTCGTCCCCGTTGGGAGCTTTCTTT. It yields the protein CASSMASSSPLGAFF.

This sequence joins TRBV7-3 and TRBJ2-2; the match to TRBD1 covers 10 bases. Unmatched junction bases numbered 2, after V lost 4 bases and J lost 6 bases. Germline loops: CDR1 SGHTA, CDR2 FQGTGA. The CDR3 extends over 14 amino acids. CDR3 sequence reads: CASSSGQGPGELFF. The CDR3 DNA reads TGTGCCAGCAGCTCGGGACAGGGGCCCGGGGAGCTGTTTTTT.

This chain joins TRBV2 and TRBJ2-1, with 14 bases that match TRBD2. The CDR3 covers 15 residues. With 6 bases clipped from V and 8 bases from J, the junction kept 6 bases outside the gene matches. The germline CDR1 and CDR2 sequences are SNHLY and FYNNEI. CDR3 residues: CASSLTSGRAYEQFF. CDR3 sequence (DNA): TGTGCCAGCAGCCTGACTAGCGGGAGGGCCTATGAGCAGTTCTTC.

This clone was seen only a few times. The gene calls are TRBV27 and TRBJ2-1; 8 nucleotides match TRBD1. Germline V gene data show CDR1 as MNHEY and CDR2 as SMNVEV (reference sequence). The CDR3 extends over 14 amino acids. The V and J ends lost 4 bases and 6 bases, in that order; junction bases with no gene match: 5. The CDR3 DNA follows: TGTGCCAGCAGTTCGGACAGGGAAGCCAATGAGCAGTTCTTC. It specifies CASSSDREANEQFF.

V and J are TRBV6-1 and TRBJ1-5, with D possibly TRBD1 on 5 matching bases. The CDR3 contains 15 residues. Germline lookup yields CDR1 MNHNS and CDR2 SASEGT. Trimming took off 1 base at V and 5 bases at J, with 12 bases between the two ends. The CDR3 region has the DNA TGTGCCAGCAGTGAAGGGGACGGGAGGTATCAGCCCCAGCATTTT. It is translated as CASSEGDGRYQPQHF.

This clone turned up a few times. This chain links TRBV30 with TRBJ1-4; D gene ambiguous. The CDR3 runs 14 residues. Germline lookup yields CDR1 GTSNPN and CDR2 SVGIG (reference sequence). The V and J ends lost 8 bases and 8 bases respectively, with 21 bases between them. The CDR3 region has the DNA TGTGCCGGTAGTTGGCAAACTATCTTAGAAAAACTGTTTTTT. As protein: CAGSWQTILEKLFF.

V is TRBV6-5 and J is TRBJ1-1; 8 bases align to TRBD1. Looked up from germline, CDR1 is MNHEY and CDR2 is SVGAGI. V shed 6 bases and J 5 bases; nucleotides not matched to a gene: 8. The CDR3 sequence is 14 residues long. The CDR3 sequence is CASSGQGGRTEAFF. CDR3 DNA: TGTGCCAGCAGCGGACAGGGAGGGAGGACTGAAGCTTTCTTT.

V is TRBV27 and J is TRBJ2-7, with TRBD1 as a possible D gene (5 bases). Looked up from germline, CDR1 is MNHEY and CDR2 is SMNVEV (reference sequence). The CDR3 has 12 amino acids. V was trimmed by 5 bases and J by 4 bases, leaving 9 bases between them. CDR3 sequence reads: CASSTAGYEQYF. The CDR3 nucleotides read TGTGCCAGCAGTACGGCAGGGTACGAGCAGTACTTC.

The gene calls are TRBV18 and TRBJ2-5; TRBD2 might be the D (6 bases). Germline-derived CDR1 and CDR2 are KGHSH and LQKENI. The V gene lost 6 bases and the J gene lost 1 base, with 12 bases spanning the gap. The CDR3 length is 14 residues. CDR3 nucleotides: TGTGCCAGCTCCTTGATGACTAGCCAAGAGACCCAGTACTTC. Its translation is CASSLMTSQETQYF.

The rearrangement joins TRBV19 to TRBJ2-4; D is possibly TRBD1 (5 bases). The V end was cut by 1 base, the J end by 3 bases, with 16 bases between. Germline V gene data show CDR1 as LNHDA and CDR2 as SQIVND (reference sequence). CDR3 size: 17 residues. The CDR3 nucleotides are TGTGCCAGTAGTATAGTTCGGGCAGGGAATGGCAAAAACATTCAGTACTTC. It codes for CASSIVRAGNGKNIQYF.

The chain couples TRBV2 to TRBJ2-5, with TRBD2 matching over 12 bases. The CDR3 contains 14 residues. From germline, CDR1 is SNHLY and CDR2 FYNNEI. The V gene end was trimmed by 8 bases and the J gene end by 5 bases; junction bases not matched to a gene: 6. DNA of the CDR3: TGTGCCAGCCTTGGACTAGCGGGGAGGGAGACCCAGTACTTC. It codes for CASLGLAGRETQYF.

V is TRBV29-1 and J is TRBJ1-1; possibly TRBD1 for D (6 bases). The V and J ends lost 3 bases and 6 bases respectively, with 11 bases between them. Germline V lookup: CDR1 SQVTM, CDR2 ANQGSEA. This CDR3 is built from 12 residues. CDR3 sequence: CSVDRGPSEAFF. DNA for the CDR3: TGCAGCGTTGACAGGGGTCCCTCTGAAGCTTTCTTT.

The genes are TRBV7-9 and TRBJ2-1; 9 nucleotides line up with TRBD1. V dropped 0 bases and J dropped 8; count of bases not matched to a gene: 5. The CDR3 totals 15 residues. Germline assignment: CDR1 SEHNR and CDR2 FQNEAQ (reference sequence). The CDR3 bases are TGTGCCAGCAGCTTAGCGGGACAGGGCGGGGATGAGCAGTTCTTC. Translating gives CASSLAGQGGDEQFF. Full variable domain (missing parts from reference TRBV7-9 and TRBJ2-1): DTGVSQNPRHKITKRGQNVTFRCDPISEHNRLYWYRQTLGQGPEFLTYFQNEAQLEKSRLLSDRFSAERPKGSFSTLEIQRTEQGDSAMYLCASSLAGQGGDEQFFGPGTRLTVL.

This chain's CDR3 is CASSLYRAGAEAFF. DNA of the CDR3: TGTGCCAGCAGTTTATACAGGGCGGGCGCTGAAGCTTTCTTT. The rearrangement joins TRBV6-1 to TRBJ1-1, with D perhaps TRBD1 (6 bases). V shed 5 bases and J shed 6 bases, with 16 bases lying between them. This CDR3 has 14 amino acids. Looked up from germline, CDR1 is MNHNS and CDR2 is SASEGT.

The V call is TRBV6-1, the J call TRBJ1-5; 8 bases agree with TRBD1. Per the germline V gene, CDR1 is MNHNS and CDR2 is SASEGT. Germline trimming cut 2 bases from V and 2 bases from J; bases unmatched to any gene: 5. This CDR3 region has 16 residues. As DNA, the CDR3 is TGTGCCAGCAGTGAACAGGGGGCGCGCGGCAATCAGCCCCAGCATTTT. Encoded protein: CASSEQGARGNQPQHF.

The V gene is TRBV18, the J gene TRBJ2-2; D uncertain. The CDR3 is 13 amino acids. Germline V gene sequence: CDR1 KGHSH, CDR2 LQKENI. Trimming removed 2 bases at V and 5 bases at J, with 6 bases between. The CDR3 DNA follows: TGTGCCAGCTCACCATTCCCGACCGGGGAGCTGTTTTTT. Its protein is CASSPFPTGELFF.